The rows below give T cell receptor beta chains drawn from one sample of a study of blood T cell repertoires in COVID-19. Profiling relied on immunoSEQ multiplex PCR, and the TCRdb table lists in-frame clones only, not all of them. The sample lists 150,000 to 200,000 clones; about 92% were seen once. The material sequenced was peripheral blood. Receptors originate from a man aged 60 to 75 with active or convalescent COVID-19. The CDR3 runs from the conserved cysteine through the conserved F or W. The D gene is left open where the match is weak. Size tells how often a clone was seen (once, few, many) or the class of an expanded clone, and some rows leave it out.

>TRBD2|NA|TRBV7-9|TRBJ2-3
TGTGCCAGCAGCCCACAGCGGGGGCTCATCACAGATACGCAGTATTTT
CASSPQRGLITDTQYF
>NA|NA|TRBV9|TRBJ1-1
TGTGCCAGCAGCGAGGGACTGGTAACAGCCATTATGAACACTGAAGCTTTCTTT
CASSEGLVTAIMNTEAFF
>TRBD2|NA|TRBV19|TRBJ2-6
TGTGCCAGTAGCGAGCGGGGATTTTACTCTGGGGCCAACGTCCTGACTTTC
CASSERGFYSGANVLTF
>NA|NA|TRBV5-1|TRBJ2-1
TGCGCCAGCAGCTTGGGGGGAGCAGCATACAATGAGCAGTTCTTC
CASSLGGAAYNEQFF
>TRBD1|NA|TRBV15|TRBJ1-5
TGTGCCACCAGCAGAGGCAGGGGGGTTTTGAGCAATCAGCCCCAGCATTTT
CATSRGRGVLSNQPQHF
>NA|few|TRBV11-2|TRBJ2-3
TGTGCCAGCAGCCAATTGACTGTCACAGATACGCAGTATTTT
CASSQLTVTDTQYF
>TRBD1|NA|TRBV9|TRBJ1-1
TGTGCCAGCAGCGGACAGGGTGAGGAAGCTGAAGCTTTCTTT
CASSGQGEEAEAFF
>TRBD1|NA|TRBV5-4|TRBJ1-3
TGTGCCAGCAGCTTGAAGGGACAGGGTTTTGGAAACACCATATATTTT
CASSLKGQGFGNTIYF
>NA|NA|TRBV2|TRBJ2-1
TGTGCCAGCAGTGTGGGGGGGGCGTTCATCGATGAGCAGTTCTTC
CASSVGGAFIDEQFF
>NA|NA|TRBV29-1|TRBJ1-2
TGCAGCGTTGACAGGGCCCCCCCTCATGGCTACACCTTC
CSVDRAPPHGYTF
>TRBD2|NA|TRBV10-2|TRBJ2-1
TGCGCCAGCCAACTAGCGGGGGGGTACAATGAGCAGTTCTTC
CASQLAGGYNEQFF
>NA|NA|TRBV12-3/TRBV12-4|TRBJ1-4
TGTGCCAGCAGCCCCGGAGCGGAAAAACTGTTTTTT
CASSPGAEKLFF
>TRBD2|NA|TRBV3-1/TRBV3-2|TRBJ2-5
TGTGCCAGCAGCCAAGATAGCGGGAGGGAGGAGACCCAGTACTTC
CASSQDSGREETQYF
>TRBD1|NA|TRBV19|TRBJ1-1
TGTGCCAGCCAGGGGGCCCCCACTGAAGCTTTCTTT
CASQGAPTEAFF
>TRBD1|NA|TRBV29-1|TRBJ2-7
TGCAGCGTTTCAAAGGACAGGAGCTCCTACGAGCAGTACTTC
CSVSKDRSSYEQYF
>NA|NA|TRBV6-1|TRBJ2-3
TGTGCCAGCAGTGAACGGGGGATACCAGATACGCAGTATTTT
CASSERGIPDTQYF
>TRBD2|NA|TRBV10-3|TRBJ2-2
TGTGCCATCAGTGAATGGGGGAGGGACGGGGAGCTGTTTTTT
CAISEWGRDGELFF
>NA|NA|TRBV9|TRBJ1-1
TGTGCCAGCAGCCCCCGAGGGGACTTAGGTGAAGCTTTCTTT
CASSPRGDLGEAFF
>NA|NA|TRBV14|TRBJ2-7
TGTGCCAGCAGCCAAGCAGGGGCATCCTACGAGCAGTACTTC
CASSQAGASYEQYF
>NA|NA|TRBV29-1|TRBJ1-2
TGCAGCGTTGAGCTAAACTATGGCTACACCTTC
CSVELNYGYTF
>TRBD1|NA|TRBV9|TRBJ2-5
TGTGCCAGCAGCGTAGGAGACAGGGCTAGGCAAGAGACCCAGTACTTC
CASSVGDRARQETQYF
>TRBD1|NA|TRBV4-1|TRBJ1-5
TGCGCCAGCAGCCAAGAGGACAGGGGCGCCCAGCATTTT
CASSQEDRGAQHF
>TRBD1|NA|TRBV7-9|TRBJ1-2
TGTGCCAGCAGCTTGGACAGGAGGGAAGGCTACACCTTC
CASSLDRREGYTF
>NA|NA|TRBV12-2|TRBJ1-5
TGTGCAAGTCGCTTAGCCGTCCTAGGTCAGCCCCAGCATTTT
CASRLAVLGQPQHF
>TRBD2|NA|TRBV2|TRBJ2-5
TGTGCCAGCAGCCCCTGGACTAGTTTAGAGACCCAGTACTTC
CASSPWTSLETQYF